These 24 T cell receptor beta chains were sequenced from one sample in a study of T cell responses to AZD1222 COVID-19 vaccine. Some clones are missing from TCRdb's copy, which holds only in-frame ones; the method was immunoSEQ multiplex PCR. This repertoire shows 95,000 to 110,000 clones, approximately 86% found once; its top ten account for over 3.5%. Sample: peripheral blood, taken on day 0 of AZD1222 vaccination. The source of these receptors is an adult in good health.

V and J are TRBV5-1 and TRBJ2-1, with D hard to call. This CDR3 region has 14 residues. Trimming removed 0 bases from V and 9 bases from J, with 13 bases in between. Germline assignment: CDR1 SGHRS and CDR2 YFSETQ. The CDR3 is CASSLGRTLGEQFF. The CDR3 bases are TGCGCCAGCAGCTTGGGTCGCACCCTAGGTGAGCAGTTCTTC.

The chain carries TRBV11-1 and TRBJ1-1, with D unclear. The CDR3 has 13 residues. Germline V lookup: CDR1 SGHAT, CDR2 FQDESV (reference sequence). Trimming cost V 5 bases and J 2 bases, with 9 bases left between them. CDR3 sequence (DNA): TGTGCCAGCAGCATTGACCCAAACACTGAAGCTTTCTTT. Its protein product is CASSIDPNTEAFF.

The genes are TRBV11-1 and TRBJ1-5; weak D call: TRBD1 (6 bases). Germline V gene data show CDR1 as SGHAT and CDR2 as FQDESV (reference sequence). The CDR3 sequence is 13 residues long. Trimming pared 2 bases from V and 5 bases from J, leaving 7 bases between. In DNA form, the CDR3 reads TGTGCCAGCAGCTTAAGGGGGGATCAGCCCCAGCATTTT. Its translation: CASSLRGDQPQHF.

V is TRBV28 and J is TRBJ2-4; D is ambiguous. The CDR3 length is 15 residues. V lost 6 bases and J lost 0, with 12 bases in between. Germline lookup yields CDR1 MDHEN and CDR2 SYDVKM. CDR3 amino acids: CASSPTSLAKNIQYF. CDR3 nucleotides: TGTGCCAGCAGCCCCACGTCTTTAGCCAAAAACATTCAGTACTTC.

This chain joins TRBV5-4 and TRBJ2-2; 12 bases are shared with TRBD1. The CDR3 has 16 amino acids. Germline V gives CDR1 SGHNT, CDR2 YYREEE (reference sequence). The V and J ends lost 4 bases and 7 bases, in that order; junction bases with no gene match: 8. CDR3 residues: CASSRGQGARLGELFF. The CDR3 DNA follows: TGTGCCAGCAGCCGGGGACAGGGGGCTAGGCTCGGGGAGCTGTTTTTT.

The rearrangement links TRBV7-2 to TRBJ2-1; the D gene could be TRBD1 or TRBD2 (5 bases each). Germline V gene sequence: CDR1 SGHTA, CDR2 FQGNSA. Trimming shortened V by 2 bases and J by 3 bases, and 17 bases separated the two germline ends. The CDR3 is made up of 17 amino acids. The CDR3 reads CASSLRGRAGHYNEQFF. CDR3 nucleotides: TGTGCCAGCAGCTTAAGGGGTCGGGCGGGTCACTACAATGAGCAGTTCTTC.

Only one count was recorded for this clone. The V call is TRBV7-2, the J call TRBJ1-4; 10 bases agree with TRBD1. CDR1 is SGHTA and CDR2 is FQGNSA in the germline V gene. The junction had 8 bases not matched to a gene; V was cut back by 3 bases and J by 10 bases. The CDR3 is 15 residues long. The CDR3: CASSLTGTGATKLFF. CDR3 DNA sequence: TGTGCCAGCAGCTTGACCGGGACAGGGGCAACAAAACTGTTTTTT.

The chain links TRBV27 to TRBJ1-1; TRBD1 matches 8 bases. Trimming removed 3 bases from V and 7 bases from J; junction bases left unmatched: 4. This CDR3 contains 13 residues. The germline gives CDR1 MNHEY, CDR2 SMNVEV (reference sequence). The CDR3 DNA reads TGTGCCAGCAGTTTTTCCGGGACAGGTGAAGCTTTCTTT. Residues: CASSFSGTGEAFF.

The chain carries TRBV28 and TRBJ2-5, with 11 nucleotides matching TRBD2. This CDR3 contains 18 residues. CDR1 and CDR2 from the germline V gene are MDHEN and SYDVKM. With 5 bases clipped from V and 5 bases from J, the junction kept 16 bases outside the gene matches. The CDR3 DNA reads TGTGCCAGCAGTCCCGGAGTAGCGGGAGGGGTCTATACGGAGACCCAGTACTTC. Its protein product is CASSPGVAGGVYTETQYF.

The chain has TRBV24-1 and TRBJ2-3; the D is unclear. Trimming took off 9 bases at V and 4 bases at J, with 7 bases between the two ends. The CDR3 covers 11 residues. Per germline, CDR1 KGHDR and CDR2 SFDVKD. The CDR3 DNA reads as TGTGCCACCCGGACCGCAGATACGCAGTATTTT. Its translation is CATRTADTQYF.

V and J are TRBV30 and TRBJ2-1, with D perhaps matching TRBD1 or TRBD2 (6 bases each). The ends were cut back, 0 bases at V and 9 bases at J, with 15 bases in the middle. Looked up from germline, CDR1 is GTSNPN and CDR2 is SVGIG (reference sequence). This CDR3 contains 14 residues. CDR3 sequence (DNA): TGTGCCTGGAGTGTACGCCGGACAGCGGGTGAGCAGTTCTTC. Translated, it gives CAWSVRRTAGEQFF.

This clone appeared a single time. V usage is TRBV2 and J usage is TRBJ2-1, with TRBD2 identical over 10 bases. The ends lost 11 bases at V and 2 bases at J; junction bases unmatched: 18. The CDR3 sequence is 18 residues long. Germline V gives CDR1 SNHLY, CDR2 FYNNEI. CDR3 loop: CALKGRTSGEKTYNEQFF. Written as DNA, the CDR3 is TGTGCCCTCAAGGGGCGGACTAGCGGAGAAAAGACCTACAATGAGCAGTTCTTC.

This sequence joins TRBV12-2 and TRBJ2-3; the table's D call, TRBD2, was not checked against the DNA. TRBV12-2 is deemed a pseudogene. The CDR3 is 13 amino acids. Here the CDR3 reads CASRSTGTDTQYF. Here the CDR3 DNA reads TGTGCAAGTCGCTCTACCGGCACAGATACGCAGTATTTT.

This chain connects TRBV5-4 to TRBJ1-2; D is perhaps TRBD1 (5 bases). Trimming took off 4 bases at V and 5 bases at J, with 18 bases between the two ends. Germline V lookup: CDR1 SGHNT, CDR2 YYREEE (reference sequence). The CDR3 totals 15 residues. The CDR3 is CASSVQGGGLYGYTF. The CDR3 bases are TGTGCCAGCAGCGTGCAGGGTGGAGGGCTATATGGCTACACCTTC.

The V call is TRBV27, the J call TRBJ2-7; 13 bases line up with TRBD2. Germline values: CDR1 MNHEY, CDR2 SMNVEV (reference sequence). Trimming removed 5 bases from V and 4 bases from J; junction bases left unmatched: 8. This CDR3 has 16 amino acids. Here the CDR3 reads CASSPRTSGSGYEQYF. Here the CDR3 DNA reads TGTGCCAGCAGTCCAAGGACTAGCGGGAGTGGATACGAGCAGTACTTC.

The V gene is TRBV5-4, the J gene TRBJ2-3; no firm D call. The V end was cut by 5 bases, the J end by 0 bases, with 4 bases between. The CDR3 is made up of 12 amino acids. CDR1 and CDR2 (germline): SGHNT, YYREEE (reference sequence). DNA for the CDR3: TGTGCCAGCAGTTGGAGCACAGATACGCAGTATTTT. This codes for CASSWSTDTQYF.

V is TRBV5-4 and J is TRBJ1-3; no firm D call. The length of the CDR3 is 15 residues. The germline V and J ends were trimmed by 0 bases and 1 base, with 8 bases remaining between them. Germline CDR1 reads SGHNT; CDR2 reads YYREEE (reference sequence). CDR3: CASSLAEGSGNTIYF. The CDR3 DNA follows: TGTGCCAGCAGCTTGGCCGAAGGGTCTGGAAACACCATATATTTT.

The chain combines TRBV13 with TRBJ1-2; TRBD1 is a possible D gene (6 bases). Trimming cost V 5 bases and J 0 bases, with 10 bases left between them. CDR3 length: 14 residues. CDR1 is PRHDT and CDR2 is FYEKMQ in the germline V gene (reference sequence). CDR3 loop: CASSPDRANYGYTF. The CDR3 nucleotides are TGTGCCAGCAGCCCGGACAGAGCTAACTATGGCTACACCTTC.

This chain links TRBV7-8 with TRBJ2-2; 12 nucleotides align to TRBD2. Germline CDR1 SGHVS, CDR2 FQNEAQ. V was clipped by 5 bases and J by 0 bases; unmatched bases: 13. This CDR3 has 20 residues. The CDR3 DNA reads as TGTGCCAGCAGCCTCAGCGGTGGGACTAGCGGGTTCGCGAACACCGGGGAGCTGTTTTTT. Amino acid sequence: CASSLSGGTSGFANTGELFF.

The rearrangement joins TRBV4-1 to TRBJ1-4; TRBD1 is a possible D gene (6 bases). Germline CDR1 and CDR2: MGHRA and YSYEKL. Trimming cost V 4 bases and J 7 bases, with 16 bases left between them. CDR3 size: 15 residues. The CDR3 DNA is TGCGCCAGCAGCCGCATACAGGGTATCGGTGAAAAACTGTTTTTT. Translating it yields CASSRIQGIGEKLFF.

This chain links TRBV27 with TRBJ1-2; 8 bases fit TRBD1. Trimming at V came to 7 bases and at J to 5 bases, leaving 9 bases not matched to a gene. This CDR3 has 14 residues. Germline V gene lookup returns CDR1 MNHEY and CDR2 SMNVEV (reference sequence). The CDR3, as DNA: TGTGCCAGCAAGCCGGGACAGGCCCAATATGGCTACACCTTC. This encodes CASKPGQAQYGYTF.

This clone was detected only a few times. V usage is TRBV9 and J usage is TRBJ1-6; TRBD1 is a possible D gene (5 bases). Trimming left V 3 bases short and J 7 bases short, with 8 bases between. This CDR3 spans 13 amino acids. CDR1 is SGDLS and CDR2 is YYNGEE in the germline V gene. This CDR3 is CASSEGANSPLHF. In DNA, the CDR3 is TGTGCCAGCAGCGAAGGGGCCAATTCACCCCTCCACTTT.

The chain couples TRBV5-1 to TRBJ1-2; no reliable D call. Trimming took off 4 bases at V and 6 bases at J, with 19 bases between the two ends. CDR1 is SGHRS and CDR2 is YFSETQ in the germline V gene. The CDR3 runs to 15 residues. CDR3 amino acids: CASSARPGSADGYTF. The CDR3 DNA reads as TGCGCCAGCAGCGCCCGACCGGGTTCAGCGGATGGCTACACCTTC.

This chain links TRBV7-9 with TRBJ1-5; D unclear. The V end was cut by 1 base, the J end by 6 bases, with 4 bases between. The CDR3 sequence is 12 residues long. Per the germline V gene, CDR1 is SEHNR and CDR2 is FQNEAQ (reference sequence). In DNA, the CDR3 is TGTGCCAGCAGCTTAGAATCTCAGCCCCAGCATTTT. This encodes CASSLESQPQHF.